These 25 T cell receptor beta chains were sequenced from one sample in a study of CD8 T cells in Susac syndrome. An amount of RNA that ranged from about 0.45 to 1 ug was reverse transcribed with random hexamers. TCRdb re-derived calls from the immunoSEQ multiplex PCR reads in MiXCR, one entry per CDR3 protein. The table includes some 210,000 distinct CDR3 sequences, about 94% detected once. Sequencing used CD4+ T cells from PBMCs. Receptors were obtained from a human donor with Susac syndrome.

J is TRBJ2-1 and V is TRBV6-2 or TRBV6-3; a possible D gene is TRBD2 (6 bases). The CDR3 is 12 amino acids. Germline V lookup: CDR1 MNHEY, CDR2 SVGEGT. The ends were cut back, 7 bases at V and 8 bases at J, with 12 bases in the middle. The CDR3 DNA reads TGTGCCAGCACCTCCAGGGAGGATGAGCAGTTCTTC. Protein: CASTSREDEQFF.

The rearrangement links TRBV5-4 to TRBJ2-1; maybe TRBD1 (5 bases). The CDR3 is 14 amino acids. Trimming took 4 bases from V and 4 from J, leaving 12 bases between them. Germline lookup yields CDR1 SGHNT and CDR2 YYREEE (reference sequence). CDR3 nucleotides: TGTGCCAGCAGCCGATCGACAGATTACAATGAGCAGTTCTTC. It yields the protein CASSRSTDYNEQFF.

The chain links TRBV4-3 to TRBJ2-2; 8 nucleotides align to TRBD1. The CDR3 length is 15 residues. Germline CDR1 is LGHNA and CDR2 is YSLEER. The V segment lost 3 bases and the J segment 2 bases; nucleotides outside the gene matches: 2. CDR3 DNA: TGCGCCAGCAGCCACGGACAGGGAAACACCGGGGAGCTGTTTTTT. Amino acids: CASSHGQGNTGELFF.

This clonotype was seen a few times. The chain carries TRBV19 and TRBJ1-5, with TRBD1 identical over 11 bases. The CDR3 consists of 13 residues. V gave up 6 bases and J gave up 6 bases; unmatched junction bases: 1. The germline V gene encodes CDR1 LNHDA and CDR2 SQIVND (reference sequence). CDR3: CASRGQGGQPQHF. DNA for the CDR3: TGTGCCAGTAGGGGACAGGGGGGTCAGCCCCAGCATTTT.

The rearrangement uses TRBV5-1 and TRBJ2-5, with TRBD1 identical over 9 bases. This CDR3 has 15 amino acids. V lost 5 bases, J lost 1 base, and 6 bases stayed unmatched. Germline V CDR1 and CDR2: SGHRS, YFSETQ. The CDR3 loop reads CASRLPGQGQETQYF. The CDR3, as DNA: TGCGCCAGCAGATTACCGGGACAGGGCCAAGAGACCCAGTACTTC. Full variable domain (outside the CDR3, taken from reference TRBV5-1 and TRBJ2-5): KAGVTQTPRYLIKTRGQQVTLSCSPISGHRSVSWYQQTPGQGLQFLFEYFSETQRNKGNFPGRFSGRQFSNSRSEMNVSTLELGDSALYLCASRLPGQGQETQYFGPGTRLLVL.

V is TRBV6-5 and J is TRBJ1-6; D is uncertain. From germline, CDR1 is MNHEY and CDR2 SVGAGI. The V end was cut by 4 bases, the J end by 8 bases, with 12 bases between. CDR3 length equals 14 residues. CDR3 sequence reads: CASSLDGRDSPLHF. For the CDR3, the DNA is TGTGCCAGCAGTTTGGACGGGAGAGATTCACCCCTCCACTTT.

The genes are TRBV24-1 and TRBJ2-3; the D gene is possibly TRBD1 (6 bases). This CDR3 region has 17 residues. From germline, CDR1 is KGHDR and CDR2 SFDVKD. The germline V and J ends were trimmed by 4 bases and 6 bases, with 22 bases remaining between them. The CDR3 bases are TGTGCCACCAGTGAGCCATCGACAGGTTTGAGGGGGGATACGCAGTATTTT. Translating gives CATSEPSTGLRGDTQYF.

The chain is built from TRBV7-9 and TRBJ1-1, with D hard to call. CDR3 length: 13 amino acids. The germline CDR1 and CDR2 sequences are SEHNR and FQNEAQ (reference sequence). The V gene lost 0 bases and the J gene lost 6 bases, with 8 bases spanning the gap. The CDR3 is CASSLAGFPEAFF. The CDR3 DNA is TGTGCCAGCAGCTTAGCTGGGTTCCCTGAAGCTTTCTTT.

The genes are TRBV30 and TRBJ1-6; TRBD1 agrees at 10 bases. The J segment lost 10 bases and the V segment lost 1 base, leaving 7 bases of the junction unmatched. This CDR3 contains 15 residues. The germline CDR1 and CDR2 sequences are GTSNPN and SVGIG (reference sequence). CDR3 sequence reads: CAWSAGQGTVSPLHF. The CDR3, as DNA: TGTGCCTGGAGTGCGGGACAGGGGACGGTATCACCCCTCCACTTT.

The chain combines TRBV9 with TRBJ2-2; D may be TRBD2 (5 bases). V dropped 4 bases and J dropped 3 bases, with 10 bases sitting between them. CDR1 and CDR2 from the germline V gene are SGDLS and YYNGEE. The CDR3 has 14 residues. This chain's CDR3 is CASSTGLDTGELFF. CDR3 nucleotides: TGTGCCAGCAGCACCGGACTCGACACCGGGGAGCTGTTTTTT. The whole variable domain, filled in from reference TRBV9 and TRBJ2-2, reads DSGVTQTPKHLITATGQRVTLRCSPRSGDLSVYWYQQSLDQGLQFLIQYYNGEERAKGNILERFSAQQFPDLHSELNLSSLELGDSALYFCASSTGLDTGELFFGEGSRLTVL.

The rearrangement joins TRBV7-9 to TRBJ2-3, with no clear D. The CDR3 spans 12 residues. V lost 3 bases and J lost 6, with 7 bases in between. CDR1 SEHNR and CDR2 FQNEAQ come from the germline V gene (reference sequence). CDR3 nucleotides: TGTGCCAGCAGCTTTTCAGCCGATACGCAGTATTTT. It yields the protein CASSFSADTQYF.

The V gene is TRBV3-1, the J gene TRBJ2-1; 11 nucleotides align to TRBD2. The germline V gene encodes CDR1 LGHDT and CDR2 YNNKEL (reference sequence). V lost 2 bases and J lost 0; bases outside the gene matches: 0. The length of the CDR3 is 16 residues. The DNA for the CDR3 is TGTGCCAGCAGCCAACTAGCGGGGGGCTCCTACAATGAGCAGTTCTTC. Translating gives CASSQLAGGSYNEQFF.

A single count supports this clonotype. The chain employs TRBV19 and TRBJ2-1; D perhaps matches TRBD1 (6 bases). Looked up from germline, CDR1 is LNHDA and CDR2 is SQIVND (reference sequence). The length of the CDR3 is 16 residues. The V end was cut by 1 base, the J end by 5 bases, with 15 bases between. Here the CDR3 reads CASSIVEGGQNNEQFF. The CDR3, as DNA: TGTGCCAGTAGTATAGTTGAAGGGGGACAAAACAATGAGCAGTTCTTC.

The chain couples TRBV20-1 to TRBJ1-1, with D unresolved. The V gene's germline CDR1 is DFQATT and CDR2 SNEGSKA (reference sequence). Trimming removed 0 bases at V and 5 bases at J, with 10 bases between. The CDR3 covers 13 residues. CDR3 region: CSARDPYGTEAFF. CDR3 nucleotides: TGCAGTGCTAGAGACCCTTATGGGACTGAAGCTTTCTTT.

This chain connects TRBV3-1 to TRBJ1-1; the D gene is possibly TRBD1 (5 bases). The V end was cut by 2 bases, the J end by 1 base, with 11 bases between. This CDR3 is 15 amino acids long. CDR1 LGHDT and CDR2 YNNKEL come from the germline V gene (reference sequence). Here the CDR3 reads CASSQRGAPNTEAFF. Written as DNA, the CDR3 is TGTGCCAGCAGCCAAAGAGGGGCGCCGAACACTGAAGCTTTCTTT. The variable domain in full, completed from reference TRBV3-1 and TRBJ1-1, reads DTAVSQTPKYLVTQMGNDKSIKCEQNLGHDTMYWYKQDSKKFLKIMFSYNNKELIINETVPNRFSPKSPDKAHLNLHINSLELGDSAVYFCASSQRGAPNTEAFFGQGTRLTVV.

This clonotype was seen just once. This chain connects TRBV30 to TRBJ1-3; D is ambiguous. The CDR3 runs 11 residues. V was cut by 7 bases and J by 4 bases, with 8 bases left in between. Germline CDR1 and CDR2: GTSNPN and SVGIG (reference sequence). The CDR3 here is CASEKGNTIYF. The CDR3 DNA follows: TGTGCCTCGGAGAAGGGAAACACCATATATTTT.

The chain carries TRBV4-1 and TRBJ2-3, with unresolved D. This CDR3 region has 12 residues. The germline V gene has CDR1 MGHRA and CDR2 YSYEKL. V lost 7 bases and J lost 0, with 5 bases in between. The CDR3 nucleotides read TGCGCCAGCAACCATAGCACAGATACGCAGTATTTT. Translated, it gives CASNHSTDTQYF.

The V and J genes are TRBV2 and TRBJ2-2; no firm D call. V lost 6 bases and J lost 4, with 15 bases in between. CDR1 SNHLY and CDR2 FYNNEI come from the germline V gene. The CDR3 is 15 residues long. CDR3 amino acids: CASRGGAVFTGELFF. DNA of the CDR3: TGTGCCAGCAGGGGTGGAGCAGTTTTCACCGGGGAGCTGTTTTTT.

This clonotype was observed a single time. The J gene is TRBJ2-6, the V gene TRBV12-5, with D possibly being TRBD1 (5 bases). The CDR3 runs 18 residues. Germline CDR1 is LGHNT and CDR2 is FRNRAP. Trimming cost V 6 bases and J 0 bases, with 18 bases left between them. The CDR3 DNA sequence: TGTGCTAGTGGGCAGGGATTTAGGTTTGGCTCTGGGGCCAACGTCCTGACTTTC. This translates into CASGQGFRFGSGANVLTF.

The CDR3 coding sequence is TGTGCCAGCAGTGAAGGACAGGGAGGGGATCAGCCCCAGCATTTT. Amino acids: CASSEGQGGDQPQHF. The genes are TRBV25-1 and TRBJ1-5; TRBD1 agrees at 8 bases. This CDR3 contains 15 residues. V lost 2 bases to trimming and J lost 5 bases; unmatched junction nucleotides: 5. Germline V gene data show CDR1 as MGHDK and CDR2 as SYGVNS.

The chain uses TRBV28 and TRBJ2-2; D might be TRBD1 (5 bases). Germline loops: CDR1 MDHEN, CDR2 SYDVKM. Trimming removed 6 bases at V and 5 bases at J, with 19 bases between. This CDR3 has 16 amino acids. The CDR3 DNA reads TGTGCCAGCAGCTTAGCTTCAGGGATGGGTACCGGGGAGCTGTTTTTT. Residues: CASSLASGMGTGELFF.

This chain joins TRBV27 and TRBJ1-2; D unclear. CDR1 MNHEY and CDR2 SMNVEV come from the germline V gene (reference sequence). Trimming removed 6 bases at V and 5 bases at J, with 19 bases between. The CDR3 length is 15 residues. CDR3 nucleotides: TGTGCCAGCAGCATTGGTGGCAGGCCTCGTTATGGCTACACCTTC. Amino acids: CASSIGGRPRYGYTF.

This chain joins TRBV2 and TRBJ2-3; D remains unclear. The V gene lost 7 bases and the J gene lost 1 base, with 6 bases spanning the gap. Germline V CDR1 and CDR2: SNHLY, FYNNEI. The CDR3 loop spans 12 amino acids. Here the CDR3 DNA reads TGTGCCAGCACGCGAGGCACAGATACGCAGTATTTT. This translates into CASTRGTDTQYF.

The table lists this clonotype with a few counts. CDR3 residues: CASSLGDSLDTQYF. The CDR3 DNA is TGCGCCAGCAGCTTGGGTGACAGTCTGGATACGCAGTATTTT. The chain links TRBV5-1 to TRBJ2-3; the D gene is possibly TRBD1 (5 bases). The CDR3 sequence is 14 residues long. V lost 0 bases, J lost 6 bases, and 11 bases lay in between. Germline assignment: CDR1 SGHRS and CDR2 YFSETQ.

DNA of the CDR3: TGTGCCAGCAGCTCCGTGGCCGGGCCCCCCAAAGCCAAAAACATTCAGTACTTC. Encoded protein: CASSSVAGPPKAKNIQYF. The J gene is TRBJ2-4, the V gene TRBV11-2; D uncertain. This CDR3 has 18 amino acids. From germline, CDR1 is SGHAT and CDR2 FQNNGV. V was trimmed by 4 bases and J by 0 bases, leaving 19 bases between them.